The 18 T cell receptor beta chains below all came from one sample that was sequenced in a study of T cells in Graves' hyperthyroidism and ophthalmopathy. Amplification of TCR beta CDR3 regions was performed using RNA transcripts as template. Primed by the HTBI set, a first-round RT-PCR was run on the TCR CDR3. TCRdb recomputed calls from the multiplex PCR reads with MiXCR, one row per CDR3 protein. The sample contains 650,000 to 850,000 distinct CDR3 sequences, around 20% of which appear only once. Sequenced material: blood. The receptor set was obtained from a woman in her 50s with Graves' hyperthyroidism that later progressed to Graves' ophthalmopathy.

The chain employs TRBV4-1 and TRBJ2-5; 12 nucleotides align to TRBD2. This CDR3 is 14 amino acids long. J was trimmed by 5 bases and V by 4 bases; bases with no gene match: 2. CDR1 and CDR2 (germline): MGHRA, YSYEKL. In DNA, the CDR3 is TGCGCCAGCAGCCGGACTAGCGGGGTGGAGACCCAGTACTTC. Protein: CASSRTSGVETQYF.

The rearrangement links TRBV4-1 to TRBJ1-4; perhaps TRBD1 as D (5 bases). Between the trimmed V and J ends, which lost 4 bases and 7 bases, there was a span of 16 bases. Per the germline V gene, CDR1 is MGHRA and CDR2 is YSYEKL. CDR3 length equals 15 residues. The CDR3 nucleotides are TGCGCCAGCAGCCTGCGAGGCGAGGGACGTGAAAAACTGTTTTTT. This sequence encodes CASSLRGEGREKLFF.

The chain has TRBV2 and TRBJ2-1; 16 nucleotides agree with TRBD2. With 7 bases clipped from V and 4 bases from J, the junction kept 10 bases outside the gene matches. Germline lookup yields CDR1 SNHLY and CDR2 FYNNEI. This CDR3 is 18 amino acids long. CDR3: CASTLGLAGGPGYNEQFF. The CDR3 DNA is TGTGCCAGCACTCTGGGACTAGCGGGGGGGCCTGGTTACAATGAGCAGTTCTTC.

J is TRBJ1-1 and V is TRBV15; D ambiguous. CDR1 is LNHNV and CDR2 is YYDKDF in the germline V gene (reference sequence). CDR3 size: 15 residues. Between the trimmed V and J ends, which lost 3 bases and 4 bases, there was a span of 15 bases. The CDR3 nucleotides are TGTGCCACCAGCAGGGGTGTTCAGGTGGTCACTGAAGCTTTCTTT. Its translation is CATSRGVQVVTEAFF.

The rearrangement uses TRBV29-1 and TRBJ2-5; D could derive from TRBD1 or TRBD2 (5 bases each). This CDR3 is 12 amino acids long. V was pared by 6 bases and J by 7 bases, with 15 bases between. Germline V gene data show CDR1 as SQVTM and CDR2 as ANQGSEA. CDR3 sequence reads: CSVDGDGGTQYF. CDR3 sequence (DNA): TGCAGCGTAGACGGGGATGGGGGGACCCAGTACTTC. Complete variable domain (other parts from reference TRBV29-1 and TRBJ2-5): SAVISQKPSRDICQRGTSLTIQCQVDSQVTMMFWYRQQPGQSLTLIATANQGSEATYESGFVIDKFPISRPNLTFSTLTVSNMSPEDSSIYLCSVDGDGGTQYFGPGTRLLVL.

This clonotype was recorded a few times. The chain couples TRBV7-9 to TRBJ1-2, with 7 bases aligning to TRBD1. There are 15 residues in the CDR3. CDR1 and CDR2 (germline): SEHNR, FQNEAQ (reference sequence). J gave up 4 bases and V 5 bases, and 10 bases lay outside the gene matches. The CDR3 reads CASSPPGTVIYGYTF. For the CDR3, the DNA is TGTGCCAGCAGCCCCCCCGGGACAGTGATCTATGGCTACACCTTC.

This clonotype has only a few counts. This chain joins TRBV20-1 and TRBJ1-5, with a weak D call TRBD1 (5 bases). The CDR3 covers 14 residues. Germline CDR1 and CDR2: DFQATT and SNEGSKA (reference sequence). With 0 bases removed from V and 4 bases from J, the gap between germline ends came to 10 bases. The CDR3 DNA sequence: TGCAGTGCTAGAGAACCCCGGGGGAATCAGCCCCAGCATTTT. It codes for CSAREPRGNQPQHF.

This clonotype was counted ten times or more. V is TRBV3-1 and J is TRBJ1-4, with a tentative D call TRBD1 (5 bases). This CDR3 spans 16 amino acids. Germline V gene data show CDR1 as LGHDT and CDR2 as YNNKEL (reference sequence). The V end was cut by 2 bases, the J end by 5 bases, with 15 bases between. CDR3 in amino acids: CASSQPRTGLNEKLFF. CDR3 nucleotide sequence: TGTGCCAGCAGCCAACCCAGGACGGGACTAAATGAAAAACTGTTTTTT.

This clonotype was observed a handful of times. The rearrangement links TRBV5-1 to TRBJ2-2, with 8 bases fitting TRBD1. CDR3 length equals 15 residues. Germline-derived CDR1 and CDR2 are SGHRS and YFSETQ. Trimming cost V 3 bases and J 6 bases; bases outside gene matches: 7. DNA of the CDR3: TGCGCCAGCAGCTACGACAGGGGCACTCCCGGGGAGCTGTTTTTT. This gives the protein CASSYDRGTPGELFF.

This clonotype occurred many times. J is TRBJ1-2 and V is TRBV6-2 or TRBV6-3; TRBD1 matches at 7 bases. The CDR3 is 14 residues long. The V gene end was trimmed by 6 bases and the J gene end by 4 bases; junction bases not matched to a gene: 8. Germline CDR1 reads MNHEY; CDR2 reads SVGEGT. The CDR3 region is CASRKTGLVYGYTF. Written as DNA, the CDR3 is TGTGCCAGCAGGAAGACAGGGTTGGTCTATGGCTACACCTTC.

This chain joins TRBV6-1 and TRBJ2-7; TRBD2 agrees at 10 bases. V was clipped by 5 bases and J by 0 bases; unmatched bases: 7. CDR3 length: 16 amino acids. CDR1 is MNHNS, CDR2 SASEGT, per germline. The CDR3, as DNA: TGTGCCAGCAGTAAAGGGAGCGGGGGGGCCTCCTACGAGCAGTACTTC. It yields the protein CASSKGSGGASYEQYF.

In its sample, this clonotype was seen many times. V is TRBV2 and J is TRBJ1-5; 8 nucleotides agree with TRBD1. CDR3 length: 14 residues. Germline assignment: CDR1 SNHLY and CDR2 FYNNEI. Unmatched junction bases numbered 11, after V lost 8 bases and J lost 8 bases. CDR3 sequence: CASRGQGGLEPQHF. The CDR3 region has the DNA TGTGCCAGCCGCGGACAGGGAGGTTTGGAGCCCCAGCATTTT.

Points on this clonotype: One junction end disagrees with the germline gene, perhaps due to a read error. V usage is TRBV27 and J usage is TRBJ1-6, with TRBD1 matching 9 bases. The CDR3 sequence is 16 residues long. The germline V gene has CDR1 MNHEY and CDR2 SMNVEV (reference sequence). Here the CDR3 reads CASSLTGQGDNSPPHF. The CDR3 DNA reads TGTGCCAGCAGTTTAACGGGACAGGGAGATAATTCACCCCCCCACTTT.

This clonotype was observed once. The chain has TRBV4-1 and TRBJ1-2; D unclear. The germline CDR1 and CDR2 sequences are MGHRA and YSYEKL. CDR3 length: 14 amino acids. The V gene lost 0 bases and the J gene lost 7 bases, with 12 bases spanning the gap. The DNA of the CDR3 is TGCGCCAGCAGCCAAGATAGGGTGACCTGTGGCTACACCTTC. Translated: CASSQDRVTCGYTF.

The V and J genes are TRBV20-1 and TRBJ1-2; the match to TRBD1 covers 11 bases. After removal of 4 bases from V and 4 bases from J, the junction contained 5 bases not matched to a gene. Germline V lookup: CDR1 DFQATT, CDR2 SNEGSKA (reference sequence). The CDR3 sequence is 14 residues long. CDR3 region: CSAIGDRGTYGYTF. DNA of the CDR3: TGCAGTGCTATCGGGGACAGGGGGACCTATGGCTACACCTTC.

This clonotype was counted many times. The chain has TRBV2 and TRBJ2-1; weak D call: TRBD2 (6 bases). Trimming left V 6 bases short and J 7 bases short, with 10 bases between. The CDR3 runs 12 residues. CDR1 and CDR2 from the germline V gene are SNHLY and FYNNEI. The CDR3, as DNA: TGTGCCAGCAGAGGGACTGTGAATGAGCAGTTCTTC. This encodes CASRGTVNEQFF. The full variable domain, in which reference TRBV2 and TRBJ2-1 provide the parts outside the CDR3, is EPEVTQTPSHQVTQMGQEVILRCVPISNHLYFYWYRQILGQKVEFLVSFYNNEISEKSEIFDDQFSVERPDGSNFTLKIRSTKLEDSAMYFCASRGTVNEQFFGPGTRLTVL.

The chain carries TRBV28 and TRBJ1-6; D perhaps matches TRBD1 (6 bases). This CDR3 is 15 amino acids long. CDR1 and CDR2 (germline): MDHEN, SYDVKM. Trimming pared 8 bases from V and 15 bases from J, leaving 26 bases between. The CDR3 reads CASLSERTVGARLHF. The CDR3 region has the DNA TGTGCCAGCTTATCGGAGAGGACAGTTGGGGCGCGCCTCCACTTT.

Ten or more counts support this clonotype. The rearrangement links TRBV20-1 to TRBJ1-4; D not resolved. The CDR3 is 14 residues long. Germline V gene sequence: CDR1 DFQATT, CDR2 SNEGSKA (reference sequence). Trimming stripped 5 bases from V and 3 bases from J, with 13 bases between. CDR3 nucleotide sequence: TGCAGTGCTTCTACTGCTCTAGCTAATGAAAAACTGTTTTTT. It encodes CSASTALANEKLFF.